The entry that follows covers one TCR beta chain sequence. The specificity of this receptor is unknown. No base quality values were provided; no much bigger clone lies one nucleotide off. These data come from a study of blood T cell repertoires in COVID-19 (dated by TCRdb to the early 2020s). Context from the whole study: Collaborator samples came from the United States, Italy and Spain and covered acute and convalescent phases of COVID-19. Nearly every sample came with metadata listing a de-identified subject ID, COVID-19 status, age in years and sex. The repertoires were made available in a free public database intended to serve as a resource for research on the immune response to SARS-CoV-2. Where available, HLA class I and class II types were obtained from metadata supplied by the sample provider rather than from assay-based typing. Samples were obtained from the ongoing ImmuneRACE study (first 160 participants) and from 1,254 subjects provided by 6 global collaborators. The material from the prospective study consisted of cDNA or gDNA derived from T cells, B-cell-depleted T cells, or PBMCs. Subjects who had been exposed to COVID-19, were actively infected with it, or had recovered from it provided the deeply sampled blood TCRbeta repertoires that made up the dataset. General conclusions and limits of the study: How much clinical and demographic metadata was included differed by source and by participant, and the metadata was provided uncurated.

Collaborating institutions collected whole blood in K2EDTA tubes following their own protocols. For TCRbeta analysis, collaborator samples were shipped as frozen whole blood, as isolated PBMCs, or as DNA extracted from either sample type. The immunoSEQ Assay, a bias-controlled multiplex PCR, was used to amplify TCRbeta CDR3 regions from genomic DNA. The original methods were these. The number of nucleated cells in each sample was estimated from the amplification of reference gene primers within the assay. To quantify the absolute abundance of each unique TCRbeta CDR3 rearrangement, sequence reads were collapsed and filtered. Productive Simpson clonality was computed per sample as the square root of Simpson's diversity index over productive rearrangements. Entries here come from immuneACCESS through TCRdb and include only in-frame sequences with V and J called. Some clones fail to appear in such tables; in the studies checked, an unresolved V gene covers under half of the shortfall, and the cause of the remainder is unknown. V, J and clone size are taken as reported in that table, and D and trimming were inferred from the DNA itself. A total of just over 650,000 clones appear in this sample, around 90% of them only once. The ten most abundant clones make up roughly 0.25% of the sample.

This sequence originates from a woman between 18 and 29 years old with acute or convalescent COVID-19. The sequenced sample consisted of peripheral blood.

The CDR3 loop reads CASSSRRETGNTIYF. The DNA is TGTGCCAGCAGCTCTAGGCGGGAGACTGGAAACACCATATATTTT. This sequence uses TRBV7-9 and TRBJ1-3; the D segment cannot be called with confidence. The CDR3 measures 15 amino acids from cysteine to phenylalanine. Just CDR3 DNA is preserved here, 45 bases in frame from base 1. The germline V gene (reference sequence) specifies SEHNR as CDR1 and FQNEAQ as CDR2. Trimming takes 4 bases from V and 2 bases from J, and the germline ends sit 12 bases apart. The reference TRBV7-9 and TRBJ1-3 proteins fill in what lies around the CDR3, so the full variable domain reads DTGVSQNPRHKITKRGQNVTFRCDPISEHNRLYWYRQTLGQGPEFLTYFQNEAQLEKSRLLSDRFSAERPKGSFSTLEIQRTEQGDSAMYLCASSSRRETGNTIYFGEGSWLTVV.